One sample yielded the 20 T cell receptor beta chains listed below, sequenced in a study of cytomegalovirus exposure and HLA in healthy donors. A multiplex PCR was run with 60 Vbeta primers and 13 Jbeta primers. Only in-frame clones appear in the TCRdb table, and some are missing; sequencing was by immunoSEQ multiplex PCR. This sample has 90,000 to 110,000 clones; more than 9.5% occur once, and the top ten carry roughly 15%. What was sequenced was PBMCs. These TCRs come from a man between 35 and 55 years old in good health and CMV-seropositive.

The chain is built from TRBV20-1 and TRBJ2-1, with D tentatively TRBD2 (6 bases). The CDR3 loop spans 8 amino acids. From germline, CDR1 is DFQATT and CDR2 SNEGSKA (reference sequence). The CDR3 spells CGTGEQFF. The CDR3 DNA is TGCGGGACTGGAGAGCAGTTCTTC.

The chain uses TRBV9 and TRBJ2-3; 7 bases align to TRBD2. The CDR3 extends over 15 amino acids. Germline V lookup: CDR1 SGDLS, CDR2 YYNGEE. Trimming cost V 1 base and J 2 bases; bases outside gene matches: 4. For the CDR3, the DNA is TGTGCCAGCAGCGTAAGCGGGGCCTCCACAGATACGCAGTATTTT. Its protein is CASSVSGASTDTQYF.

This clone turned up a few times. The CDR3 sequence is CASSLYPGTGQRETQYF. The CDR3 coding sequence is TGTGCCAGCTCACTTTATCCCGGGACAGGCCAGAGGGAGACCCAGTACTTC. The chain joins TRBV18 to TRBJ2-5, with 8 bases that match TRBD1. Germline V gene data show CDR1 as KGHSH and CDR2 as LQKENI. Unmatched junction bases numbered 15, after V lost 4 bases and J lost 5 bases. The CDR3 totals 17 residues.

As to this clone: Sequence at one end of the junction differs from germline and may be a read error. The chain has TRBV6-5 and TRBJ2-7; weak D call: TRBD1 (5 bases). Looked up from germline, CDR1 is MNHEY and CDR2 is SVGAGI. The CDR3 extends over 15 amino acids. In nucleotides, the CDR3 is TGTGCCAGCAGTTACTCAGGGGCTGCAAACTACGGGCAGTACTTC. Translation: CASSYSGAANYGQYF.

This clone was recorded a few times. This chain joins TRBV7-8 and TRBJ1-1; D ambiguous. CDR1 is SGHVS, CDR2 FQNEAQ, per germline. The CDR3 is 16 amino acids. Trimming cost V 0 bases and J 1 base, with 12 bases left between them. The CDR3 bases are TGTGCCAGCAGCTTAGCCCCCCAGCGCTGGAACACTGAAGCTTTCTTT. This sequence encodes CASSLAPQRWNTEAFF.

This clone was seen only a few times. J is TRBJ2-3 and V is TRBV28; TRBD2 matches 10 bases. The V gene's germline CDR1 is MDHEN and CDR2 SYDVKM. V gave up 5 bases and J gave up 11 bases; unmatched junction bases: 4. This CDR3 has 12 amino acids. The CDR3 DNA sequence: TGTGCCAGCAGTACCCTAGCGGGAGAGCAGTATTTT. This codes for CASSTLAGEQYF.

This clone occurred a few times. The V gene is TRBV7-9, the J gene TRBJ1-1, with D possibly matching TRBD1 (6 bases). V was trimmed by 4 bases and J by 8 bases, leaving 14 bases between them. Germline-derived CDR1 and CDR2 are SEHNR and FQNEAQ (reference sequence). This CDR3 is built from 13 residues. Here the CDR3 DNA reads TGTGCCAGCAGCTCTCCAGGGGATCTGGAAGCTTTCTTT. It yields the protein CASSSPGDLEAFF.

This clone turned up a few times. The chain is built from TRBV7-2 and TRBJ1-5; D is ambiguous. Trimming pared 0 bases from V and 5 bases from J, leaving 14 bases between. Germline V gene sequence: CDR1 SGHTA, CDR2 FQGNSA. This CDR3 is 16 amino acids long. The chain's CDR3 is CASSLAAAGAYQPQHF. CDR3 in DNA: TGTGCCAGCAGCTTAGCGGCAGCGGGAGCATATCAGCCCCAGCATTTT.

This clone was seen a few times. V gene TRBV28 combines with J gene TRBJ2-4, with D perhaps matching TRBD2 (5 bases). Germline loops: CDR1 MDHEN, CDR2 SYDVKM. Trimming took 4 bases from V and 2 from J, leaving 9 bases between them. The CDR3 totals 14 residues. The DNA for the CDR3 is TGTGCCAGCAGTTATGGGAGTTCCAAAAACATTCAGTACTTC. Residues: CASSYGSSKNIQYF.

This clone has just a few counts. This sequence joins TRBV9 and TRBJ1-1; 7 nucleotides match TRBD1. Trimming took 4 bases from V and 4 from J; bases not matched to a gene: 10. Germline V CDR1 and CDR2: SGDLS, YYNGEE. The CDR3 is 15 residues long. DNA for the CDR3: TGTGCCAGCAGCACCTCTCGGCAGGGGGGCACTGAAGCTTTCTTT. It codes for CASSTSRQGGTEAFF.

The table lists this clone with a few counts. Other DNA sequences in this specimen translate into the identical CDR3. The chain employs TRBV30 and TRBJ2-5; D gene unclear. Germline CDR1 GTSNPN, CDR2 SVGIG (reference sequence). Trimming left V 1 base short and J 4 bases short, with 4 bases between. This CDR3 is built from 11 residues. DNA for the CDR3: TGTGCCTGGAGTGCCCGAGAGACCCAGTACTTC. Translated, it gives CAWSARETQYF.

This clone occurred a few times. At one boundary the junction diverges from the germline segment, which might be a read error. Within the sample, other DNA sequences also encode this same CDR3. This chain joins TRBV25-1 and TRBJ2-7, with 7 bases aligning to TRBD2. The CDR3 is 16 residues long. CDR1 MGHDK and CDR2 SYGVNS come from the germline V gene. The CDR3 DNA reads as TGCGCCAGCAGTGACGCGGGGGACTCGAGCTCCTACGAGCAGTACTTC. Translation: CASSDAGDSSSYEQYF.

This clone was seen a few times. Other DNA sequences in the same sample also yield this CDR3. The chain is built from TRBV4-1 and TRBJ2-7; D is possibly TRBD1 (5 bases). V was clipped by 0 bases and J by 2 bases, with 11 bases between them. The CDR3 consists of 15 residues. The germline gives CDR1 MGHRA, CDR2 YSYEKL. The CDR3 here is CASSQEVRETYEQYF. CDR3 nucleotide sequence: TGCGCCAGCAGCCAAGAAGTCAGGGAAACCTACGAGCAGTACTTC.

This clone was seen more than once but under ten times. The chain employs TRBV4-3 and TRBJ1-2, with D maybe TRBD1 (5 bases). CDR1 LGHNA and CDR2 YSLEER come from the germline V gene. The V gene lost 0 bases and the J gene lost 2 bases, with 13 bases spanning the gap. The CDR3 loop spans 16 amino acids. The CDR3 protein is CASSQDRGRVNYGYTF. CDR3 DNA: TGCGCCAGCAGCCAAGATAGGGGTCGAGTAAACTATGGCTACACCTTC.

This clone was observed a few times. The chain couples TRBV4-1 to TRBJ1-4, with D perhaps TRBD1 (5 bases). Between the trimmed V and J ends, which lost 4 bases and 6 bases, there was a span of 24 bases. Germline-derived CDR1 and CDR2 are MGHRA and YSYEKL. This CDR3 spans 18 amino acids. CDR3 sequence: CASSRAGSGIYVDEKLFF. For the CDR3, the DNA is TGCGCCAGCAGCCGGGCAGGGTCTGGGATTTACGTGGATGAAAAACTGTTTTTT.

V gene TRBV10-3 combines with J gene TRBJ1-2; D possibly corresponds to TRBD1 (6 bases). V lost 3 bases to trimming and J lost 4 bases, with 9 bases between them. The CDR3 is 13 residues long. From germline, CDR1 is ENHRY and CDR2 SYGVKD. The CDR3 is CAISETGTYGYTF. The CDR3 DNA reads TGTGCCATCAGTGAAACAGGGACCTATGGCTACACCTTC.

CDR3 amino acids: CASSSRQYEQYF. Written as DNA, the CDR3 is TGTGCCAGCAGCTCCAGGCAATACGAGCAGTACTTC. V is TRBV13 and J is TRBJ2-7; D is ambiguous. From germline, CDR1 is PRHDT and CDR2 FYEKMQ (reference sequence). The V gene lost 4 bases and the J gene lost 4 bases, with 8 bases spanning the gap. The CDR3 sequence is 12 residues long.

This clone was counted between two and nine times. The gene calls are TRBV29-1 and TRBJ1-3; no reliable D call. CDR1 SQVTM and CDR2 ANQGSEA come from the germline V gene. The length of the CDR3 is 12 residues. Trimming stripped 4 bases from V and 4 bases from J, with 8 bases between. This CDR3 is CSVGTTGNTIYF. The CDR3 nucleotides are TGCAGCGTTGGGACTACGGGAAACACCATATATTTT.

The chain joins TRBV10-3 to TRBJ2-3; TRBD2 might be the D (5 bases). Germline V gives CDR1 ENHRY, CDR2 SYGVKD. This CDR3 spans 13 amino acids. V was trimmed by 3 bases and J by 2 bases, leaving 6 bases between them. The CDR3 nucleotides read TGTGCCATCAGTGAAGGACTCACAGATACGCAGTATTTT. It specifies CAISEGLTDTQYF.

The chain joins TRBV6-5 to TRBJ1-6, with D perhaps TRBD1 (5 bases). Germline values: CDR1 MNHEY, CDR2 SVGAGI. The ends were cut back, 6 bases at V and 6 bases at J, with 6 bases in the middle. This CDR3 contains 12 residues. The CDR3 is CASRGVNSPLHF. CDR3 sequence (DNA): TGTGCCAGCAGAGGGGTTAATTCACCCCTCCACTTT.